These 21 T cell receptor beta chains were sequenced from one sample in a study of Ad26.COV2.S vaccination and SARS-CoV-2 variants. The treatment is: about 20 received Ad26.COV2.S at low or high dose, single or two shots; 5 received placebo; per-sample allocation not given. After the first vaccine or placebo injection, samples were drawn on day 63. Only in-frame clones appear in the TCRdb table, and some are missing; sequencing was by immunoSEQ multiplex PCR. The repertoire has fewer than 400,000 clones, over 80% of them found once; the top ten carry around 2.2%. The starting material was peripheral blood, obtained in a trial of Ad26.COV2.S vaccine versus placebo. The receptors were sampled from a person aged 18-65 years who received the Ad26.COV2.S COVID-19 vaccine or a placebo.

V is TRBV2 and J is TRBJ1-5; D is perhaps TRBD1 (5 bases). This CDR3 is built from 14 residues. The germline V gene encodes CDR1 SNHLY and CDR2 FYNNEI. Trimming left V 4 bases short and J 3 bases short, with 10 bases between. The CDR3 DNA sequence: TGTGCCAGCAGTGGGAGACAGACCAATCAGCCCCAGCATTTT. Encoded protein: CASSGRQTNQPQHF.

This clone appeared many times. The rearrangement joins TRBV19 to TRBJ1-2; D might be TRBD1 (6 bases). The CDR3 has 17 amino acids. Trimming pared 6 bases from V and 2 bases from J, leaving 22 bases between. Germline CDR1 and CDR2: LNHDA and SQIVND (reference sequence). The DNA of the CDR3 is TGTGCCAGTAGACTAGGCTCCGGGGGACATTTAAACTATGGCTACACCTTC. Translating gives CASRLGSGGHLNYGYTF. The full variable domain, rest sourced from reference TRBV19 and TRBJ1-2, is DGGITQSPKYLFRKEGQNVTLSCEQNLNHDAMYWYRQDPGQGLRLIYYSQIVNDFQKGDIAEGYSVSREKKESFPLTVTSAQKNPTAFYLCASRLGSGGHLNYGYTFGSGTRLTVV.

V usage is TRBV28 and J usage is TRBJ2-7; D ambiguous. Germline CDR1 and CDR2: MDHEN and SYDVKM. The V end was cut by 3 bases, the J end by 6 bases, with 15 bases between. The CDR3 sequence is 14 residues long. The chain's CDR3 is CASSLLGQPLEQYF. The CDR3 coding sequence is TGTGCCAGCAGTTTGCTCGGGCAGCCTCTCGAGCAGTACTTC.

The CDR3 coding sequence is TGTGCCAGCAGACAGGGTCCCGGGGAGCTGTTTTTT. Amino acids: CASRQGPGELFF. The genes are TRBV6-5 and TRBJ2-2; possible D gene TRBD1, 6 bases. Germline CDR1 is MNHEY and CDR2 is SVGAGI. The CDR3 has 12 amino acids. The germline V and J ends were trimmed by 6 bases and 6 bases, with 8 bases remaining between them.

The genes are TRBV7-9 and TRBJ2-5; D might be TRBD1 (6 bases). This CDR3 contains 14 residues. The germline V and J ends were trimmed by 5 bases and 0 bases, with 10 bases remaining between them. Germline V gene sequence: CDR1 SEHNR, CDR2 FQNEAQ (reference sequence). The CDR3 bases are TGTGCCAGCAGCCTAGGGGGAAACCAAGAGACCCAGTACTTC. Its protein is CASSLGGNQETQYF.

The DNA for the CDR3 is TGTGCCACCGCGCCAACAGGGGTGAATCAGCCCCAGCATTTT. Its translation: CATAPTGVNQPQHF. V gene TRBV19 combines with J gene TRBJ1-5; TRBD1 agrees at 7 bases. With 10 bases clipped from V and 4 bases from J, the junction kept 10 bases outside the gene matches. The CDR3 consists of 14 residues. CDR1 and CDR2 (germline): LNHDA, SQIVND (reference sequence).

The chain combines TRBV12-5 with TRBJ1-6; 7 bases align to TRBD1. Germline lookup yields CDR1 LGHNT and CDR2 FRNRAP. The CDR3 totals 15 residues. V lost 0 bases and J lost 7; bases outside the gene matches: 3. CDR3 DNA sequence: TGTGCTAGTGGTTTGGTTGGACAGGCCAATTCACCCCTCCACTTT. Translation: CASGLVGQANSPLHF.

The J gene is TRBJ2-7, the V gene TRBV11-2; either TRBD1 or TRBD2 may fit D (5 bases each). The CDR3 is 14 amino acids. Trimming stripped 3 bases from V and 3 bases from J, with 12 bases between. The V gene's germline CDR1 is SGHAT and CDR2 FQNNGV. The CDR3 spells CASSFSRGSYEQYF. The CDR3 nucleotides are TGTGCCAGCAGCTTTTCACGGGGCAGCTACGAGCAGTACTTC. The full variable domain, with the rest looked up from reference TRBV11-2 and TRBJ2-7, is EAGVAQSPRYKIIEKRQSVAFWCNPISGHATLYWYQQILGQGPKLLIQFQNNGVVDDSQLPKDRFSAERLKGVDSTLKIQPAKLEDSAVYLCASSFSRGSYEQYFGPGTRLTVT.

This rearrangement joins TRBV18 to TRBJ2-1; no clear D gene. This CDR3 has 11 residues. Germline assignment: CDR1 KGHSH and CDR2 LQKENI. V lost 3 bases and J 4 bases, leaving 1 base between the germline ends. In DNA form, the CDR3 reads TGTGCCAGCTCACCGTACAATGAGCAGTTCTTC. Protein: CASSPYNEQFF.

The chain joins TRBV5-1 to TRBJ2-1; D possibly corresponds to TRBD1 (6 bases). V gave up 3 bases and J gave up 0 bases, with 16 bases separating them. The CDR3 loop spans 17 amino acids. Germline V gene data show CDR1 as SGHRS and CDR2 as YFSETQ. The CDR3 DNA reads TGCGCCAGCAGCTACCGGACAGTAAATCCCTCCTACAATGAGCAGTTCTTC. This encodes CASSYRTVNPSYNEQFF.

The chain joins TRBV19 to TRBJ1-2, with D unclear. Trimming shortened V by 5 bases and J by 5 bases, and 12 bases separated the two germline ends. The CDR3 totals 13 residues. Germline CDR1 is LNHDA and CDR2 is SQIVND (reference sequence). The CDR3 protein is CASSSGSSYGYTF. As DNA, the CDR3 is TGTGCCAGTAGTTCCGGCTCTTCTTATGGCTACACCTTC.

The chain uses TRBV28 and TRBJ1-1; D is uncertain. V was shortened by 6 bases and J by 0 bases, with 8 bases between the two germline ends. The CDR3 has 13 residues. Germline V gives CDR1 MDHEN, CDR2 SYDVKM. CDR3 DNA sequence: TGTGCCAGCAGCCGACTACTGAACACTGAAGCTTTCTTT. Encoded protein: CASSRLLNTEAFF.

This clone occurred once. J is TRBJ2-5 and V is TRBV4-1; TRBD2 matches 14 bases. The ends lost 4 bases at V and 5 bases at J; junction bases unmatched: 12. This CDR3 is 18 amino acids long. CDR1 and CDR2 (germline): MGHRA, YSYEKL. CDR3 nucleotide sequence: TGCGCCAGCAGCCCCTGGACTAGCGGGGGGCCAGGGGGGGAGACCCAGTACTTC. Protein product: CASSPWTSGGPGGETQYF.

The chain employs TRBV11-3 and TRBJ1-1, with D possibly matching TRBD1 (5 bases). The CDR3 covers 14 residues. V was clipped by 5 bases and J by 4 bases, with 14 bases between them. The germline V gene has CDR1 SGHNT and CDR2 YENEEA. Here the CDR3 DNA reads TGTGCCAGCAGCACCAGTGGGGGAAGCACTGAAGCTTTCTTT. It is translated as CASSTSGGSTEAFF.

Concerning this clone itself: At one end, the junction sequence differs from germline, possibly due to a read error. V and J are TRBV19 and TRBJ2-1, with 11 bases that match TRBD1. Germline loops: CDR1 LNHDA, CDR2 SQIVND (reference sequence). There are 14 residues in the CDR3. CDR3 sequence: CASSIVSRDRGLVF. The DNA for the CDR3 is TGTGCCAGTAGTATAGTGTCCCGGGACAGGGGGTTAGTCTTC.

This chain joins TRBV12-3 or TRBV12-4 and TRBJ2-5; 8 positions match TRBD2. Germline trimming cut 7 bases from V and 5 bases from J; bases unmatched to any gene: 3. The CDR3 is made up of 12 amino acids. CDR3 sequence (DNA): TGTGCCAGCACGGGAGGGGGGGAGACCCAGTACTTC. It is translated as CASTGGGETQYF.

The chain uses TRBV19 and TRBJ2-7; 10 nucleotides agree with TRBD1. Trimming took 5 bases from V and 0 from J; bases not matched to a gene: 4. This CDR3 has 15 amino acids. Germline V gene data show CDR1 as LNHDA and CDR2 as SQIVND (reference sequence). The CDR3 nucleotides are TGTGCCAGTAGTTCTCGACAGGGGGCCTCCTACGAGCAGTACTTC. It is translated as CASSSRQGASYEQYF.

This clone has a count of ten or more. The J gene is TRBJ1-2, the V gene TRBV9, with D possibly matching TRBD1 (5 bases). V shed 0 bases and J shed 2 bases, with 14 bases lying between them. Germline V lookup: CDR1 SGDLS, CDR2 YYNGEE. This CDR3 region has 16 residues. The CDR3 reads CASSVANLRGNYGYTF. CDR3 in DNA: TGTGCCAGCAGCGTAGCTAATCTAAGGGGAAACTATGGCTACACCTTC.

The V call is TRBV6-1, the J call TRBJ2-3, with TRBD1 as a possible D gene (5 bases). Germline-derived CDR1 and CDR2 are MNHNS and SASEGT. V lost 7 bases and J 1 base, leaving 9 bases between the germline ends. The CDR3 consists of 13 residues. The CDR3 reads CASKGSGTDTQYF. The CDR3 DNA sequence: TGTGCCAGCAAGGGGTCTGGCACAGATACGCAGTATTTT.

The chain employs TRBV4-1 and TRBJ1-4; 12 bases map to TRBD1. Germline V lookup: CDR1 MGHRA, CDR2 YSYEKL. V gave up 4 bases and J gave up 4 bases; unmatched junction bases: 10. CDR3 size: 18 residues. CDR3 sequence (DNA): TGCGCCAGCAGCCCCAGTCCCGGGACAGGGGGCCTTAATGAAAAACTGTTTTTT. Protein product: CASSPSPGTGGLNEKLFF.

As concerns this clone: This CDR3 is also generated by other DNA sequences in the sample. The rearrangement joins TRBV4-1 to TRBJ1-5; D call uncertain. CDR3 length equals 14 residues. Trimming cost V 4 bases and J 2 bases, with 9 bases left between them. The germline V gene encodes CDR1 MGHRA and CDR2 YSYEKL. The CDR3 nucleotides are TGCGCCAGCAGCCCTCGGCAGGGCAATCAGCCCCAGCATTTT. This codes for CASSPRQGNQPQHF.